This TCR beta chain was profiled in a study of tumor and adjacent non-tumor tissue in lung cancer. Study-wide background: Aged roughly 31 to 80 years, patients included 9 to 11 men and a few women with stage I to III disease. Samples averaged about 3.8 million productive TCRbeta reads each.

By frequency in the sample, this clonotype is medium-sized. Antigen unknown. V lost 5 bases to trimming and J lost 2 bases, with 8 bases between them. From germline, CDR1 is SGHNT and CDR2 YENEEA. The CDR3 length is 13 residues. Three rounds of nested PCR, following a modified ARM-PCR protocol, produced the TCRbeta library. Using its own MiXCR run on the multiplex PCR reads, TCRdb lists one record per CDR3 protein. The sample shows 100,000 or so distinct CDR3 sequences, 65% of them seen only once. No cell sorting was done before RNA was extracted from the tissue. Distant lung tissue was collected more than 3 cm away from the tumor edge. Findings and caveats of the study: Compared with tumor, normal lung showed significantly lower TCR diversity.

This TCR derives from a man aged 25-40 years with non-small cell lung cancer. The chain recombines TRBV11-3 with TRBJ2-3; D is ambiguous. The sample consisted of distant non-tumor lung tissue. In DNA, the CDR3 is TGTGCCAGCAGCCCCGAGGCCACAGATACGCAGTATTTT. This codes for CASSPEATDTQYF.